This entry is about one TCR beta chain. This record belongs to a study of blood T cell repertoires in COVID-19. Overall study: Both acute and convalescent COVID-19 samples were obtained from the United States, Italy and Spain. T cells, B-cell-depleted T cells, or PBMCs provided the cDNA or gDNA that served as material.

Using immunoSEQ multiplex PCR, the repertoire was profiled, and TCRdb retains in-frame clones only, with some absent. The sample has about 370,000 clones, approximately 90% seen once. In terms of age and location, participants ranged from roughly 18 to 95 years and lived in about two dozen US areas. Participants' reported clinical history set cohort assignment. Germline CDR1 is MNHNS and CDR2 is SASEGT. The CDR3 runs 14 residues. V trimming: 3 bases; J trimming: 8 bases; junction bases outside the gene matches: 4. This clonotype originated in a man between 18 and 29 years old who had recovered from COVID-19. This chain connects TRBV6-1 to TRBJ1-6; TRBD1 agrees at 7 bases. The specimen sequenced was PBMCs or T cells enriched from blood (not recorded which). The CDR3 nucleotides are TGTGCCAGCAGTGAGATACAGGGGTATTCACCCCTCCACTTT. Translated: CASSEIQGYSPLHF.